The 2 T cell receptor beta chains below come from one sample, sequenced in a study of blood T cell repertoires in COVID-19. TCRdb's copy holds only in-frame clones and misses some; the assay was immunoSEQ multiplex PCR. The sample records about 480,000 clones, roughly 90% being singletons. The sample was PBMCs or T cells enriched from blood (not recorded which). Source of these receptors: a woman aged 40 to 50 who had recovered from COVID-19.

This chain's CDR3 is CASSQKSNTQYF. Here the CDR3 DNA reads TGCGCCAGCAGCCAGAAATCCAATACGCAGTATTTT. V usage is TRBV5-1 and J usage is TRBJ2-3, with no clear D. This CDR3 spans 12 amino acids. Looked up from germline, CDR1 is SGHRS and CDR2 is YFSETQ. Between the trimmed V and J ends, which lost 4 bases and 7 bases, there was a span of 10 bases.

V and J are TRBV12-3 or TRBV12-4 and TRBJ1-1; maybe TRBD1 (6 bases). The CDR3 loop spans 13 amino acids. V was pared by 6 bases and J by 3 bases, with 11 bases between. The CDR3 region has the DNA TGTGCCAGCAGGACCAGGGGATACACTGAAGCTTTCTTT. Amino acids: CASRTRGYTEAFF.